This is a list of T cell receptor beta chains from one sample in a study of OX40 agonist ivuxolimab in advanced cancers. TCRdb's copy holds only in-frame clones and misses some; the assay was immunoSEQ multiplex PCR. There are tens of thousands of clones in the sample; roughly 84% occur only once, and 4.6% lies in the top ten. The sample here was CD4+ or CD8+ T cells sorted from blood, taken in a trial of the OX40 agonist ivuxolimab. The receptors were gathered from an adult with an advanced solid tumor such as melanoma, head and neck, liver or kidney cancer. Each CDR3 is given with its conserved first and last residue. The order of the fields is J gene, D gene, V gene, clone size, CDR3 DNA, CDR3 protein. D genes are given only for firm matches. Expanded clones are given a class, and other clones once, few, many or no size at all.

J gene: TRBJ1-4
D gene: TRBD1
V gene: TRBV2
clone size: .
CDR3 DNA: TGTGCCAGTAGAGAACAGGGGGTCCTTGGAGAAAAACTGTTTTTT
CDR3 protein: CASREQGVLGEKLFF

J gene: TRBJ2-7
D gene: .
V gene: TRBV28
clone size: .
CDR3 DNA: TGTGCCAGCCTAGGGAACGAGCAGTACTTC
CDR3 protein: CASLGNEQYF

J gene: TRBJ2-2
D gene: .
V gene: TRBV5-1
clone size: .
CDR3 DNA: TGCGCCAGCAGCGTCACCGGGGAGCTGTTTTTT
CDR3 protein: CASSVTGELFF

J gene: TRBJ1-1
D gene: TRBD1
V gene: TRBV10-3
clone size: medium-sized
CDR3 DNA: TGTGCCACCGGGACAGGGGGCGATGGTACTGAAGCTTTCTTT
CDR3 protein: CATGTGGDGTEAFF

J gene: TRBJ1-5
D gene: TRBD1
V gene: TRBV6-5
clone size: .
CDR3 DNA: TGTGCCAGCAGCCGAGGGGGCGCGGGTCAGCCCCAGCATTTT
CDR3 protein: CASSRGGAGQPQHF

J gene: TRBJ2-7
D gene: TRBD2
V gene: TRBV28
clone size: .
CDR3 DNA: TGTGCCAGCAGTACCCAGCGGGGCGAGCAGTACTTC
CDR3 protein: CASSTQRGEQYF

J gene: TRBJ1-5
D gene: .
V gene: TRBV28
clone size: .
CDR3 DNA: TGTGCCAGCAGTTACGGGGGAAATCAGCCCCAGCATTTT
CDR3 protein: CASSYGGNQPQHF

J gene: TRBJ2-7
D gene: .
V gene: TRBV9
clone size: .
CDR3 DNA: TGTGCCAGCAGCGTCGAAGGGACACCCTACTACGAGCAGTACTTC
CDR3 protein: CASSVEGTPYYEQYF

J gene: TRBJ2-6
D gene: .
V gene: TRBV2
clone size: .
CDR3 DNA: TGTGCCAGCACCCCGCTCAGGGGGGCTGGGGCCAACGTCCTGACTTTC
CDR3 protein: CASTPLRGAGANVLTF

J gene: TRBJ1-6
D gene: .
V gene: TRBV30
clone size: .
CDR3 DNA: TGTGCCTGGACGGGTATCGTTGATTCACCCCTCCACTTT
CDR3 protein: CAWTGIVDSPLHF

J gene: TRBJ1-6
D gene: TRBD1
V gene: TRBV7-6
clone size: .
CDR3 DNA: TGTGCCAGCAGCTTATCAGGACAGGGTGGAAATTCACCCCTCCACTTT
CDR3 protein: CASSLSGQGGNSPLHF

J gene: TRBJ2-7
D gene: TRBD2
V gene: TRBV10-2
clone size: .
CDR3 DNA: TGCGCCATCCTCTACCGGCTAGCGGGAGGGTACGAGCAGTACTTC
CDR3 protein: CAILYRLAGGYEQYF

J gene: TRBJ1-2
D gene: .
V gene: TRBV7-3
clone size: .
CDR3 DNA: TGTGCCAGCAGCCCGCACCCCGGGGGGCTTGGCTACACCTTC
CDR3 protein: CASSPHPGGLGYTF

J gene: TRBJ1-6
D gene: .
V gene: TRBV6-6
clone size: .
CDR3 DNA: TGTGCCAGCTCTGAGGAACATAATTCACCCCTCCACTTT
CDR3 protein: CASSEEHNSPLHF

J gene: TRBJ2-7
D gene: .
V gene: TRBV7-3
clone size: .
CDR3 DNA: TGTGCCAGCAGCCCACAACCTAACTCAAGGGAGCAGTACTTC
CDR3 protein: CASSPQPNSREQYF

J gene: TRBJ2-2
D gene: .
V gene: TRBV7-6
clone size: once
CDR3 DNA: TGTGCCAGCAGCTTGAGTTCCACCGGGGAGCTGTTTTTT
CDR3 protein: CASSLSSTGELFF

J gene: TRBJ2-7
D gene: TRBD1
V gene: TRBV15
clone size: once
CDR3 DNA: TGTGCCACCAGCCGACAGGGACCCTACGAGCAGTACTTC
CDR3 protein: CATSRQGPYEQYF

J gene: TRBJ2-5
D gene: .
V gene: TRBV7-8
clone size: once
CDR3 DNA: TGTGCCAGCAGCTTAGCGGGACCCCCCACCCAGTACTTC
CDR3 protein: CASSLAGPPTQYF

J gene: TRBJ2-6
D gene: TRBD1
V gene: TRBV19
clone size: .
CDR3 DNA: TGTGCCAGTAGAATTCGACAGGGGGCTGGGGCCAACGTCCTGACTTTC
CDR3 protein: CASRIRQGAGANVLTF

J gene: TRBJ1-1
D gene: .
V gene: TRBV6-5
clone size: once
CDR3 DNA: TGTGCCATGGGGGAGCCGAGGTTGGCTTTCTTT
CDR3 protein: CAMGEPRLAFF

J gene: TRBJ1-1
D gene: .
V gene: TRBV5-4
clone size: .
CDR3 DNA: TGTGCCAGCAGCACGGGGCAGGAACGCCAAGCTTTCTTT
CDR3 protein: CASSTGQERQAFF

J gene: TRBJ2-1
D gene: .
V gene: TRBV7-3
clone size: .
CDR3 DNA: TGTGCCAGCAGCTTAAGTGCCCACTCGAATGAGCAGTTCTTC
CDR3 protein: CASSLSAHSNEQFF

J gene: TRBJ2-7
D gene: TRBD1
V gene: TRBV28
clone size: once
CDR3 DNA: TGTGCCAGCAGTTTGGGGACAGCCACCTACGAGCAGTACTTC
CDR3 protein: CASSLGTATYEQYF

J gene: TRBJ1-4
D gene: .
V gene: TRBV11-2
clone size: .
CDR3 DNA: TGTGCCAGCAGCTCAACGTGGGGAACTAATGAAAAACTGTTTTTT
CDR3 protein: CASSSTWGTNEKLFF

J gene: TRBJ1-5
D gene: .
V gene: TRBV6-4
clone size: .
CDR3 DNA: TGTGCCAGCAGAGAGGTGGGTTCGCGTCAGCCCCAGCATTTT
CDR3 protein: CASREVGSRQPQHF

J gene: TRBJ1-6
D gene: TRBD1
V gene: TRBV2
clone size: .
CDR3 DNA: TGTGCCAGCAGTGAAATGGGGTCAGGGGGTAATTCACCCCTCCACTTT
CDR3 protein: CASSEMGSGGNSPLHF

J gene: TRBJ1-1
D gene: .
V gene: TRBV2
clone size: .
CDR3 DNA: TGTGCCAGCAGTGAATCTGGGAGGACTGAAGCTTTCTTT
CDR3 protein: CASSESGRTEAFF

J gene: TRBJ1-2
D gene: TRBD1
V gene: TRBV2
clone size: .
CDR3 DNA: TGTGCCAGCAGACAGACAGGGGGCGATGGCTACACCTTC
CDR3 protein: CASRQTGGDGYTF

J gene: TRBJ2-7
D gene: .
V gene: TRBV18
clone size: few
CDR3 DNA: TGTGCCAGCTCACCATCAGACTACGAGCAGTACTTC
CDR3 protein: CASSPSDYEQYF

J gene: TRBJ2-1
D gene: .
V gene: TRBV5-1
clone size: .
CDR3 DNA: TGCGCCAGCCAAGGGGCTAGTTCCTACAATGAGCAGTTCTTC
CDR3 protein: CASQGASSYNEQFF